A single sample gave rise to the 13 T cell receptor beta chains below, sequenced in a study of T cells in Graves' hyperthyroidism and ophthalmopathy. Regions amplified from RNA transcripts were the TCR beta CDR3 regions. Using the HTBI primer set, a first-round RT-PCR was run on the TCR CDR3. From the multiplex PCR reads, TCRdb called clonotypes with MiXCR, one entry per CDR3 protein. The sample holds fewer than 350,000 distinct CDR3 sequences; about 14% are singletons and the top ten take almost 8%. Input material: blood. Every receptor here comes from a woman between 25 and 40 years old with Graves' hyperthyroidism that later progressed to Graves' ophthalmopathy.

The J gene is TRBJ2-2, the V gene TRBV30; D possibly corresponds to TRBD2 (6 bases). The CDR3 consists of 14 residues. Germline assignment: CDR1 GTSNPN and CDR2 SVGIG (reference sequence). The germline V and J ends were trimmed by 0 bases and 6 bases, with 11 bases remaining between them. The CDR3 coding sequence is TGTGCCTGGAGTGTGTGGGGGGACCCCGGGGAGCTGTTTTTT. It is translated as CAWSVWGDPGELFF. The full variable domain, in which reference TRBV30 and TRBJ2-2 provide the parts outside the CDR3, is SQTIHQWPATLVQPVGSPLSLECTVEGTSNPNLYWYRQAAGRGLQLLFYSVGIGQISSEVPQNLSASRPQDRQFILSSKKLLLSDSGFYLCAWSVWGDPGELFFGEGSRLTVL.

Only a few counts were recorded for this clonotype. One end of the junction fails to match germline, which may point to a read error. The chain combines TRBV28 with TRBJ2-2, with TRBD1 identical over 9 bases. CDR3 length equals 15 residues. In germline, CDR1 is MDHEN, CDR2 SYDVKM. The DNA of the CDR3 is TGTGCCTGCCGCCCGTCGACAGGGGGTGCCGGGAAGCTGTTTTTT. Amino acids: CACRPSTGGAGKLFF.

This clonotype came up a few times. The V and J genes are TRBV6-2 or TRBV6-3 and TRBJ2-2; D gene unclear. The germline V and J ends were trimmed by 6 bases and 5 bases, with 7 bases remaining between them. There are 12 residues in the CDR3. Germline V lookup: CDR1 MNHEY, CDR2 SVGEGT. The CDR3 DNA is TGTGCCAGCAGCGAGAGAACCGGGGAGCTGTTTTTT. This gives the protein CASSERTGELFF.

This clonotype appeared many times. V gene TRBV3-1 combines with J gene TRBJ1-1; D gene unclear. CDR3 size: 14 residues. The germline V gene has CDR1 LGHDT and CDR2 YNNKEL (reference sequence). The germline V and J ends were trimmed by 2 bases and 4 bases, with 11 bases remaining between them. CDR3 nucleotides: TGTGCCAGCAGCCAATCCGGGGTAAGCACTGAAGCTTTCTTT. Its translation: CASSQSGVSTEAFF.

With respect to this clonotype: This may arise from a read error, as a much more abundant clone is one base away. This chain joins TRBV2 and TRBJ1-2, with 8 positions matching TRBD1. CDR3 length: 16 amino acids. The V gene's germline CDR1 is SNHLY and CDR2 FYNNEI. CDR3 loop: CASGDQGAAGDYGYTF. Here the CDR3 DNA reads TGTGCCAGCGGTGATCAGGGGGCGGCAGGAGACTATGGCTACACCTTC.

Concerning this clonotype itself: This could be a read error, since a much larger clone is one nucleotide away. The genes are TRBV6-2 or TRBV6-3 and TRBJ2-1; D is ambiguous. Trimming cost V 5 bases and J 5 bases, with 7 bases left between them. This CDR3 spans 12 amino acids. Germline loops: CDR1 MNHEY, CDR2 SVGEGT. The CDR3 sequence is CASSHAHNEQFF. The CDR3 coding sequence is TGTGCCAGCAGTCACGCTCACAATGAGCAGTTCTTC.

This clonotype was recorded at least ten times. The rearrangement joins TRBV12-3 or TRBV12-4 to TRBJ1-1, with D perhaps matching TRBD1 (6 bases). This CDR3 has 14 residues. Trimming shortened V by 5 bases and J by 0 bases, and 10 bases separated the two germline ends. CDR3 residues: CASSAGQLNTEAFF. The CDR3 bases are TGTGCCAGCAGTGCCGGACAGCTGAACACTGAAGCTTTCTTT.

In this sample, this clonotype turned up many times. J is TRBJ2-1 and V is TRBV7-9; tentatively, D is TRBD1 (6 bases). The ends were cut back, 8 bases at V and 9 bases at J, with 11 bases in the middle. Germline lookup yields CDR1 SEHNR and CDR2 FQNEAQ (reference sequence). The CDR3 has 11 amino acids. DNA of the CDR3: TGTGCCAGCGGGATAGGGGGTGAGCAGTTCTTC. Protein: CASGIGGEQFF.

This clonotype was seen at least ten times. The genes are TRBV30 and TRBJ1-1, with D hard to call. Germline V gene lookup returns CDR1 GTSNPN and CDR2 SVGIG (reference sequence). Deletions cut 0 bases from V and 4 bases from J, with 18 bases between. The CDR3 has 16 amino acids. CDR3 DNA: TGTGCCTGGAGTGTAGATGGCTTTTCTTTTGGCACTGAAGCTTTCTTT. Its translation: CAWSVDGFSFGTEAFF.

V is TRBV4-3 and J is TRBJ1-1; no firm D call. The V gene's germline CDR1 is LGHNA and CDR2 YSLEER. The V end was cut by 0 bases, the J end by 7 bases, with 15 bases between. The CDR3 is 15 amino acids. CDR3 amino acids: CASSQDAPQSNEAFF. CDR3 sequence (DNA): TGCGCCAGCAGCCAAGATGCCCCCCAGAGCAATGAAGCTTTCTTT.

This clonotype was seen a handful of times. This chain connects TRBV5-6 to TRBJ1-1; no definite D call. The germline gives CDR1 SGHDT, CDR2 YYEEEE. This CDR3 has 15 residues. Trimming took off 1 base at V and 0 bases at J, with 10 bases between the two ends. CDR3 sequence reads: CASSLMGFLNTEAFF. The CDR3 nucleotides are TGTGCCAGCAGCTTGATGGGCTTCCTGAACACTGAAGCTTTCTTT.

The chain joins TRBV4-1 to TRBJ1-2, with D perhaps TRBD1 (6 bases). With 1 base removed from V and 2 bases from J, the gap between germline ends came to 11 bases. The CDR3 has 15 residues. Per the germline V gene, CDR1 is MGHRA and CDR2 is YSYEKL. CDR3 amino acids: CASSQADSSNYGYTF. In DNA, the CDR3 is TGCGCCAGCAGCCAAGCGGACAGCTCCAACTATGGCTACACCTTC.

This clonotype was observed many times. The chain links TRBV12-3 or TRBV12-4 to TRBJ1-1; no firm D call. V lost 2 bases, J lost 11 bases, and 9 bases lay in between. CDR3 length: 11 residues. The CDR3 here is CASSLFSWAFF. The CDR3 DNA reads TGTGCCAGCAGTTTATTCTCGTGGGCTTTCTTT.